This TCR beta chain was profiled in a study of T cells after yellow fever vaccination. Study information: Preparation used SMART-Seq v4 Ultra Low Input for the low-cell-number fractions.

UMIs and a universal primer site were added when TCR cDNA was made by 5'RACE template switching. Via MiXCR, TCRdb re-called the 5' RACE reads, giving one row per CDR3 protein. The table has roughly 120,000 distinct CDR3 sequences, under 8.5% seen once. General study points: Among all clonotypes, a small share was observed in both CD4 and CD8 compartments.

This clonotype was recorded a few times. Its antigen remains unknown. CDR1 and CDR2 from the germline V gene are DFQATT and SNEGSKA (reference sequence). V shed 6 bases and J shed 3 bases, with 15 bases lying between them. The CDR3 sequence is 14 residues long. The TCR originated in a man in his late teens or twenties who received the YFV17D yellow fever vaccine. The sequences come from CD4+ T cells sorted from PBMCs, collected around 10 days after the first yellow fever vaccination. V and J are TRBV20-1 and TRBJ2-1; TRBD2 might be the D (5 bases). The CDR3 region has the DNA TGCAGTGCCCAGAGCGGTAGCGTCTACAATGAGCAGTTCTTC. Residues: CSAQSGSVYNEQFF.